These 18 T cell receptor beta chains came from one sample sequenced in a study of regulatory T cells in long-lasting Graves disease. Time point reported: persistent/refractory GD, antithyroid drugs over 5 years with positive TRAb. PBMCs were the source of the RNA used for TCR sequencing. Relying on iRepertoire HTBI primers and Arm-PCR of CDR3 regions, the team built TCR beta libraries. One entry per CDR3 protein results from TCRdb running MiXCR on the multiplex PCR reads. The sample lists 400,000 or so distinct CDR3 sequences; around 20% were seen once. Sample: peripheral blood mononuclear cells (PBMCs), taken when the disease was refractory, from a patient treated with antithyroid drugs. The receptor source for this set is a female donor with Graves disease.

This clonotype was picked up many times. This rearrangement joins TRBV12-3 or TRBV12-4 to TRBJ1-1; maybe TRBD1 (5 bases). V dropped 1 base and J dropped 11 bases, with 14 bases sitting between them. The CDR3 extends over 13 amino acids. CDR3 amino acids: CASSLGGAAGAFF. In DNA form, the CDR3 reads TGTGCCAGCAGTTTAGGAGGGGCGGCAGGGGCTTTCTTT.

This clonotype was picked up a small number of times. This rearrangement joins TRBV27 to TRBJ2-2, with D possibly being TRBD2 (5 bases). V was cut by 3 bases and J by 0 bases, with 11 bases left in between. Germline V gene data show CDR1 as MNHEY and CDR2 as SMNVEV (reference sequence). The CDR3 length is 16 residues. As DNA, the CDR3 is TGTGCCAGCAGTTTTAAGGGAGTCCCGAACACCGGGGAGCTGTTTTTT. It yields the protein CASSFKGVPNTGELFF.

This clonotype was seen at least ten times. The rearrangement joins TRBV2 to TRBJ2-5, with 13 positions matching TRBD2. The CDR3 consists of 18 residues. The junction had 16 bases not matched to a gene; V was cut back by 5 bases and J by 7 bases. Germline V CDR1 and CDR2: SNHLY, FYNNEI. The CDR3 bases are TGTGCCAGCAGTTCGGGACTAGCGGGACAGGCCTATCGGGGGACCCAGTACTTC. It translates to CASSSGLAGQAYRGTQYF.

The count of this clonotype is one. J is TRBJ2-2 and V is TRBV20-1; D is unclear. The germline gives CDR1 DFQATT, CDR2 SNEGSKA (reference sequence). The CDR3 runs to 14 residues. V lost 4 bases and J 13 bases, leaving 22 bases between the germline ends. Here the CDR3 reads CSATIPGPRLRLFF. The CDR3 bases are TGCAGTGCTACAATACCGGGCCCCCGTTTAAGGCTGTTTTTT.

This clonotype was seen more than once but under ten times. V and J are TRBV7-9 and TRBJ2-5, with 12 bases lining up with TRBD2. The V segment lost 3 bases and the J segment 2 bases; nucleotides outside the gene matches: 4. The CDR3 is 16 amino acids. Germline V gene data show CDR1 as SEHNR and CDR2 as FQNEAQ (reference sequence). Here the CDR3 reads CASSFSGTSGQETQYF. The CDR3 bases are TGTGCCAGCAGCTTTTCAGGGACTAGCGGGCAAGAGACCCAGTACTTC.

The table lists this clonotype with a few counts. The chain is built from TRBV18 and TRBJ2-1, with D possibly TRBD2 on 5 matching bases. Germline V gene lookup returns CDR1 KGHSH and CDR2 LQKENI. This CDR3 region has 13 residues. The V and J ends lost 1 base and 5 bases respectively, with 6 bases between them. For the CDR3, the DNA is TGTGCCAGCTCACCACGAGGGCACAATGAGCAGTTCTTC. This encodes CASSPRGHNEQFF.

This clonotype has just a few counts. A much larger clone differs from this one at a single base, so this may be a read error. As the CDR3 is not closed by the conserved phenylalanine or tryptophan, this likely results from a read error. The chain carries TRBV28 and TRBJ1-5; 12 bases align to TRBD1. After removal of 4 bases from V and 2 bases from J, the junction contained 21 bases not matched to a gene. CDR3 size: 22 residues. Germline V lookup: CDR1 MDHEN, CDR2 SYDVKM. CDR3 in DNA: TGTGCCAGCAGTTCTCTCATCCAGAAGGGGACAGGGGGCTCCTGGGGCAATCAGCCCCAGCATCTT. Translation gives CASSSLIQKGTGGSWGNQPQHL.

This clonotype was picked up a small number of times. J is TRBJ2-7 and V is TRBV12-3 or TRBV12-4; D not certain. Trimming took 2 bases from V and 7 from J, leaving 12 bases between them. CDR3 length equals 13 residues. CDR3 in amino acids: CASSLKGSGEQYF. CDR3 sequence (DNA): TGTGCCAGCAGTTTAAAAGGGTCTGGGGAGCAGTACTTC.

This clonotype was seen many times. The chain combines TRBV12-3 or TRBV12-4 with TRBJ1-5, with D possibly TRBD1 on 6 matching bases. CDR3 size: 14 residues. Trimming cost V 4 bases and J 6 bases, with 13 bases left between them. As DNA, the CDR3 is TGTGCCAGCAGTTCTACAGGGCGCCCTCAGCCCCAGCATTTT. Residues: CASSSTGRPQPQHF.

This clonotype was observed many times. V and J are TRBV7-2 and TRBJ1-5; D is unclear. Trimming left V 1 base short and J 3 bases short, with 7 bases between. The CDR3 sequence is 14 residues long. CDR1 is SGHTA and CDR2 is FQGNSA in the germline V gene. The CDR3 is CASSLDYINQPQHF. CDR3 coding DNA: TGTGCCAGCAGCTTAGATTATATCAATCAGCCCCAGCATTTT. Together with reference TRBV7-2 and TRBJ1-5, the CDR3 gives the full variable domain: GAGVSQSPSNKVTEKGKDVELRCDPISGHTALYWYRQSLGQGLEFLIYFQGNSAPDKSGLPSDRFSAERTGGSVSTLTIQRTQQEDSAVYLCASSLDYINQPQHFGDGTRLSIL.

The rearrangement links TRBV6-2 or TRBV6-3 to TRBJ1-4, with 9 bases identical to TRBD1. Looked up from germline, CDR1 is MNHEY and CDR2 is SVGEGT. The CDR3 covers 16 residues. V gave up 4 bases and J gave up 0 bases; unmatched junction bases: 3. The CDR3 here is CASSSDRGATNEKLFF. The DNA of the CDR3 is TGTGCCAGCAGTTCAGACAGGGGGGCAACTAATGAAAAACTGTTTTTT.

This clonotype was seen a handful of times. A read error may account for a junction end that differs from germline. The V gene is TRBV29-1, the J gene TRBJ1-1; TRBD1 agrees at 8 bases. The CDR3 extends over 13 amino acids. CDR1 and CDR2 from the germline V gene are SQVTM and ANQGSEA. CDR3 DNA: TGCAGCGCTAGCACAGGGGGAAGCACTGAGGCTTTCTTT. Residues: CSASTGGSTEAFF.

The chain carries TRBV3-1 and TRBJ1-1; D unclear. Germline CDR1 LGHDT, CDR2 YNNKEL (reference sequence). This CDR3 is built from 16 residues. With 1 base removed from V and 5 bases from J, the gap between germline ends came to 17 bases. CDR3 in amino acids: CASSQVGVELLTEAFF. For the CDR3, the DNA is TGTGCCAGCAGCCAAGTCGGTGTCGAGTTATTAACTGAAGCTTTCTTT. The variable domain in full, with the rest retrieved from reference TRBV3-1 and TRBJ1-1, is DTAVSQTPKYLVTQMGNDKSIKCEQNLGHDTMYWYKQDSKKFLKIMFSYNNKELIINETVPNRFSPKSPDKAHLNLHINSLELGDSAVYFCASSQVGVELLTEAFFGQGTRLTVV.

This clonotype was observed a few times. CDR3 sequence reads: CASSTRSPGQGYYEQYF. For the CDR3, the DNA is TGTGCCAGCAGTACCCGATCACCGGGACAGGGGTACTACGAGCAGTACTTC. The rearrangement links TRBV27 to TRBJ2-7; 10 bases are shared with TRBD1. V was clipped by 5 bases and J by 3 bases; unmatched bases: 13. CDR3 length: 17 amino acids. Germline assignment: CDR1 MNHEY and CDR2 SMNVEV (reference sequence).

This clonotype was found many times. The chain has TRBV11-2 and TRBJ2-5; TRBD2 agrees at 12 bases. The junction had 4 bases not matched to a gene; V was cut back by 5 bases and J by 0 bases. The CDR3 is made up of 16 amino acids. CDR1 is SGHAT and CDR2 is FQNNGV in the germline V gene. The CDR3 reads CASSHTSGGNQETQYF. The CDR3 bases are TGTGCCAGCAGCCATACTAGCGGGGGGAACCAAGAGACCCAGTACTTC.

The chain recombines TRBV29-1 with TRBJ2-3; D gene unclear. Per germline, CDR1 SQVTM and CDR2 ANQGSEA. V lost 1 base and J lost 1, with 12 bases in between. This CDR3 is built from 15 residues. This CDR3 is CSVEVVDPGTDTQYF. CDR3 sequence (DNA): TGCAGCGTTGAAGTGGTCGACCCGGGCACAGATACGCAGTATTTT.

In DNA, the CDR3 is TGTGCCAGCAGCTTAGTAGAACAGGGGGCTGTCGAGCAGTACTTC. This gives the protein CASSLVEQGAVEQYF. V usage is TRBV7-2 and J usage is TRBJ2-7; 9 bases fit TRBD1. Trimming took 1 base from V and 6 from J; bases not matched to a gene: 7. Germline-derived CDR1 and CDR2 are SGHTA and FQGNSA. The CDR3 consists of 15 residues. Combining the CDR3 with reference TRBV7-2 and TRBJ2-7 gives the whole variable domain GAGVSQSPSNKVTEKGKDVELRCDPISGHTALYWYRQSLGQGLEFLIYFQGNSAPDKSGLPSDRFSAERTGGSVSTLTIQRTQQEDSAVYLCASSLVEQGAVEQYFGPGTRLTVT.

This chain's CDR3 is CASNGNQETQYF. CDR3 coding DNA: TGCGCCAGCAATGGGAATCAAGAGACCCAGTACTTC. The V and J genes are TRBV5-1 and TRBJ2-5, with D unclear. This CDR3 is built from 12 residues. Germline V lookup: CDR1 SGHRS, CDR2 YFSETQ. The V gene lost 6 bases and the J gene lost 2 bases, with 8 bases spanning the gap. Combining the CDR3 with reference TRBV5-1 and TRBJ2-5 gives the whole variable domain KAGVTQTPRYLIKTRGQQVTLSCSPISGHRSVSWYQQTPGQGLQFLFEYFSETQRNKGNFPGRFSGRQFSNSRSEMNVSTLELGDSALYLCASNGNQETQYFGPGTRLLVL.